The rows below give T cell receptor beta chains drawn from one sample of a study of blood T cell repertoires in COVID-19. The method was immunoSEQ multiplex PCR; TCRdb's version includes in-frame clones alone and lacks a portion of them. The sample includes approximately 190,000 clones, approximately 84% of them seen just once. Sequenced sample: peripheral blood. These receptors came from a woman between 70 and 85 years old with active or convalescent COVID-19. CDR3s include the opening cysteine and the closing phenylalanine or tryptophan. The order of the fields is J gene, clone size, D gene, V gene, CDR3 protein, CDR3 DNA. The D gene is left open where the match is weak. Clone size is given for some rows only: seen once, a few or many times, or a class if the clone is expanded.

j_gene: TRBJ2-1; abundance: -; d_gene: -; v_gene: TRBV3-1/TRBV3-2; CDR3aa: CASSQDFAAAYNEQFF; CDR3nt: TGTGCCAGCAGCCAAGATTTCGCGGCCGCCTACAATGAGCAGTTCTTC
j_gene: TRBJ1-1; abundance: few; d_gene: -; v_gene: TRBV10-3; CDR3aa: CAISDRGRDTEAFF; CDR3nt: TGTGCCATCAGTGACAGGGGACGGGACACTGAAGCTTTCTTT
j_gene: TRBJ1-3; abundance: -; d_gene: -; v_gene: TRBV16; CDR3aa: CASSGRAGNTIYF; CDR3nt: TGTGCCAGCAGCGGCAGGGCTGGAAACACCATATATTTT
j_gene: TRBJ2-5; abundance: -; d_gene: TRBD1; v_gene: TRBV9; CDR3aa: CASSPGTGGETQYF; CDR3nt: TGTGCCAGCAGCCCGGGGACAGGAGGGGAGACCCAGTACTTC
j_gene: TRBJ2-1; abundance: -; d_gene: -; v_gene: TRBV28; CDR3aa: CASSLMSSYNEQFF; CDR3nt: TGTGCCAGCAGTTTGATGAGCTCCTACAATGAGCAGTTCTTC
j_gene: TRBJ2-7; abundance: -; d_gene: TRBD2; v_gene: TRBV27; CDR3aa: CASRPFLGLAGAYEQYF; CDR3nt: TGTGCCAGCAGACCATTCCTTGGGCTAGCGGGGGCCTACGAGCAGTACTTC
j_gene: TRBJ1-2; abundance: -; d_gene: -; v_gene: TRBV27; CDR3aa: CASSPWGGAGIYGYTF; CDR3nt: TGTGCCAGCAGTCCCTGGGGGGGGGCCGGGATCTATGGCTACACCTTC
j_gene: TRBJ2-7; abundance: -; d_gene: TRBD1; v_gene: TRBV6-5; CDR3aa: CASSTGQVSYEQYF; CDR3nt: TGTGCCAGCAGTACGGGACAGGTATCCTACGAGCAGTACTTC
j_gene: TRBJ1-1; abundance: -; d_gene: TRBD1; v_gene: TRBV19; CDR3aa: CASSDTGGTEAFF; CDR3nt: TGTGCCAGTAGCGACACAGGGGGCACTGAAGCTTTCTTT
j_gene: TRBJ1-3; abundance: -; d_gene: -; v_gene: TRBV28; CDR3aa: CASSLTGYSGNTIYF; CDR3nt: TGTGCCAGCAGTCTCACAGGGTACTCTGGAAACACCATATATTTT
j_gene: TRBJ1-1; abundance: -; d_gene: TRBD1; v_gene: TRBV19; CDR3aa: CASSDRGVNTEAFF; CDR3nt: TGTGCCAGTAGCGACAGGGGGGTCAACACTGAAGCTTTCTTT
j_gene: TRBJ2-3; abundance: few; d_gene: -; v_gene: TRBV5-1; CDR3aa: CASSFRRGATDTQYF; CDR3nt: TGCGCCAGCAGCTTTCGCCGCGGGGCCACAGATACGCAGTATTTT
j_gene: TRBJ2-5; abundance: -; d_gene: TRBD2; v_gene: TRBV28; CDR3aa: CASSWAAGAGETQYF; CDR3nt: TGTGCCAGCAGTTGGGCGGCGGGAGCGGGAGAGACCCAGTACTTC
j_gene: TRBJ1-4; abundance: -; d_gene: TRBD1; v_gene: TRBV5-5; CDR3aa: CASSGGTVEKLFF; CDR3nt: TGTGCCAGCAGCGGGGGGACAGTCGAAAAACTGTTTTTT
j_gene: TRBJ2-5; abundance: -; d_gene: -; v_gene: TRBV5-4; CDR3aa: CASSPGIGQETQYF; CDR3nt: TGTGCCAGCAGCCCAGGGATTGGGCAAGAGACCCAGTACTTC